These T cell receptor beta chains were read from a single sample in a study of preoperative IRX-2 immunotherapy in early breast cancer. Clones were sequenced by immunoSEQ multiplex PCR, and TCRdb holds only the in-frame ones, with some missing. The table lists about 42,000 clones, 70% to 85% of them singletons. Sample: tumor tissue, taken after IRX-2 immunotherapy. These receptors came from a human donor with breast cancer. Each CDR3 is given with its conserved first and last residue. The D gene is left open where the match is weak. For some rows the clone size is stated as once, few or many, or as a class when expanded; others skip it.

d_call j_call v_call clone_size cdr3_nt cdr3_aa
TRBD2 TRBJ2-7 TRBV6-7 - TGTGCCAGCAGCCATCTAGCGGGAGTGGTTTACGAGCAGTACTTC CASSHLAGVVYEQYF
TRBD1 TRBJ1-4 TRBV5-1 - TGCGCCAGCAGCCCCGACAGGGGAAGTGGAGAAAAACTGTTTTTT CASSPDRGSGEKLFF
TRBD1 TRBJ1-2 TRBV19 - TGTGCCAGTAAGGGGACAGGGGGCCTCTATGGCTACACCTTC CASKGTGGLYGYTF
- TRBJ1-6 TRBV5-1 few TGCGCCAGCAGCTTGAACGGGGGCAGAGGGGATTCACCCCTCCACTTT CASSLNGGRGDSPLHF
- TRBJ2-2 TRBV22-1 - TGTGCCAGCAGATCGACAGGGGGGAACACCGGGGAGCTGTTTTTT CASRSTGGNTGELFF
- TRBJ2-3 TRBV19 once TGTGCCAGTGGGGGTAGGACAGATACGCAGTATTTT CASGGRTDTQYF
- TRBJ2-2 TRBV22-1 once TGTGCCAGCAGTTTTGGACTAGTAAACACCGGGGAGCTGTTTTTT CASSFGLVNTGELFF
- TRBJ1-4 TRBV10-2 - TGCGCCAGCAGTGGATGGGCTAATGAAAAACTGTTTTTT CASSGWANEKLFF
TRBD1 TRBJ2-7 TRBV6-8 - TGTGCCAGCAGCGAAACAGGGGCCACGCTGCAGTACTTC CASSETGATLQYF
- TRBJ1-4 TRBV6-8 - TGTGCCAGCGGGGGTGCAACTAATGAAAAACTGTTTTTT CASGGATNEKLFF
- TRBJ2-2 TRBV19 - TGTGCCAGTAGGACCGTCGGGGGCGGCGGGGAGCTGTTTTTT CASRTVGGGGELFF
- TRBJ1-2 TRBV6-8 once TGTGCCAGCAGTTTACAGGGTCGCTATGGCTACACCTTC CASSLQGRYGYTF
TRBD1 TRBJ2-7 TRBV15 - TGTGCCACCAGCGAGGGCAGGACAGGCACCTACGAGCAGTACTTC CATSEGRTGTYEQYF
TRBD1 TRBJ1-4 TRBV28 - TGTGCCAGCAGTGGTCCCGGAGGGGGCGAAAAACTGTTTTTT CASSGPGGGEKLFF
TRBD2 TRBJ2-3 TRBV18 - TGTGCCAGCTCCCCGGGAGGGGGAGCAGATACGCAGTATTTT CASSPGGGADTQYF
- TRBJ2-7 TRBV6-8 - TGTGCCAGCACCCAAAGGACATACACTGCCTTCTACGAGCAGTACTTC CASTQRTYTAFYEQYF
- TRBJ2-7 TRBV19 - TGTGCCAGTAGCGCACCCGTTGGGATGGGCAGAACCTACGAGCAGTACTTC CASSAPVGMGRTYEQYF
- TRBJ2-2 TRBV5-1 - TGCGCCAGCAGCCCCAAGTTGAACACCGGGGAGCTGTTTTTT CASSPKLNTGELFF
- TRBJ2-2 TRBV19 - TGTGCCAGTAGTATCCCCCCCGGGGCAACCGGGGAGCTGTTTTTT CASSIPPGATGELFF
TRBD1 TRBJ1-3 TRBV30 - TGTGCCTGCCGGTTTGGGGACAGGGTCGCTGGAAACACCATATATTTT CACRFGDRVAGNTIYF
- TRBJ2-1 TRBV11-3 - TGTGCCAGCAGCTCCCCACAGGTAGGGGGGGAGCAGTTCTTC CASSSPQVGGEQFF
- TRBJ2-2 TRBV11-3 - TGTGCCAGCAGCCGGTCGTCCGGGACCGGGGAGCTGTTTTTT CASSRSSGTGELFF
TRBD1 TRBJ1-2 TRBV10-2 - TGCGCCAGCTTGGGACAGGGGGATGGCTACACCTTC CASLGQGDGYTF
- TRBJ1-1 TRBV11-3 few TGTGCCAGCAGCTTACGGTGGACAGCCGTGAACACTGAAGCTTTCTTT CASSLRWTAVNTEAFF